This TCR beta chain stems from a study of shared clonotypes between healthy human individuals. Whole-study findings and limits: Roughly 4.6% of naive CD4 clonotypes were common to a handful of donors. Generally, naive subsets came out with larger estimated richness than memory subsets.

A word on this clone: Its target is unknown.

Over several immunoSEQ plates, each subset's genomic DNA was distributed in even portions. Only in-frame clones appear in the TCRdb table, and some are missing; sequencing was by immunoSEQ multiplex PCR. The sample comprises 2,500,000 or so clones, under 95% of which are singletons, and around 0.35% rests with the top ten. Input material: naive CD4+ T cells from PBMCs. Indicated subset: CD45RA+ positively selected. This TCR was sampled from a man between 18 and 29 years old in good health. Some clones in this sample may be carry-over from other donors' samples.

The CDR3 sequence is CSVGSWTGSSDYGYTF. CDR3 coding DNA: TGCAGCGTTGGTTCCTGGACAGGGAGCTCCGACTATGGCTACACCTTC. The chain employs TRBV29-1 and TRBJ1-2; TRBD1 agrees at 8 bases. The CDR3 runs to 16 residues. Germline V gene lookup returns CDR1 SQVTM and CDR2 ANQGSEA. With 4 bases clipped from V and 3 bases from J, the junction kept 13 bases outside the gene matches.